This TCR beta chain was profiled in a study of identical twins. The CDR3 totals 12 residues. A template switching step contributed a universal primer site, while unique molecular identifiers were present in the cDNA. Each CDR3 protein is one row after TCRdb ran MiXCR on the 5' RACE reads. Of just over 500,000 distinct CDR3 sequences in the sample, roughly a fifth were seen once. Turning to this clonotype: The junction does not match germline at one end; this may be a read error.

This sample also appeared in a second study, on T cells expressing NK-cell markers. That source notes: Whether expanded NKG2C+ T cell clones were HCMV specific stayed uncertain.

The sample comprised CD4+ T cells sorted from blood. The rearrangement uses TRBV12-3 or TRBV12-4 and TRBJ2-3, with 10 bases that match TRBD2. The receptor's source is a woman aged 18-30 years in good health. The CDR3 sequence is CASSLVSAGGEF. For the CDR3, the DNA is TGTGCCAGCAGTTTGGTTTCAGCGGGAGGGGAGTTT.